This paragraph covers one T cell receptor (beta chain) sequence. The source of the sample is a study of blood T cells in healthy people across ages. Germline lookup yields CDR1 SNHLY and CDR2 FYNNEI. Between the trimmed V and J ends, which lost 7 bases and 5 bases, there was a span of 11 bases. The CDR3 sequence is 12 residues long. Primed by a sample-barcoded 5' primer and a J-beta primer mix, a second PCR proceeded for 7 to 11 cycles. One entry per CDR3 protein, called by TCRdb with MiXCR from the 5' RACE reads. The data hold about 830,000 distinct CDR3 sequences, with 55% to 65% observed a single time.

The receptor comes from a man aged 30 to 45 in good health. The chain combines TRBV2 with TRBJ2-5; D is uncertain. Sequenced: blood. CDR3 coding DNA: TGTGCCAGCAAAGGGTGTGGGGAGACCCAGTACTTC. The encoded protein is CASKGCGETQYF.